The T cell receptor (beta chain) described here comes from a study of T cells in Graves' hyperthyroidism and ophthalmopathy. General observations from the study: In blood, most of the thyroid clonotypes expanded above 0.001 were also present.

In its sample, this clonotype was seen a few times. As yet, its antigen is unknown. There are 17 residues in the CDR3. Germline V gene lookup returns CDR1 LGHDT and CDR2 YNNKEL (reference sequence). The V segment lost 1 base and the J segment 9 bases; nucleotides outside the gene matches: 15. TCR beta CDR3 regions were amplified from RNA. RT-PCR in the first round (using the HTBI primer set) targeted the TCR CDR3. One entry per CDR3 protein, called by TCRdb with MiXCR from the multiplex PCR reads. The sample lists about 350,000 distinct CDR3 sequences, approximately 15% occurring once. Sequencing was performed on blood. V is TRBV3-1 and J is TRBJ2-1; 7 bases are shared with TRBD2. This TCR derives from a woman in her 30s with Graves' hyperthyroidism. The DNA of the CDR3 is TGTGCCAGCAGCCAAGGAATTGGAGGACTAGGGGTGGGTGAGCAGTTCTTC. This encodes CASSQGIGGLGVGEQFF.